These 20 T cell receptor beta chains came from one sample sequenced in a study of cytomegalovirus exposure and HLA in healthy donors (dated by TCRdb to about 2017). The library was obtained by the immunoSEQ multiplex PCR assay. For the multiplex PCR, a mixture combining 60 forward primers for TCR Vbeta segments and 13 reverse primers for TCR Jbeta segments was used. Held by TCRdb, this immuneACCESS table contains in-frame sequences only and omits some clones. Under half of the omission traces to an unresolved V gene where checked; the cause of the rest is unknown. The sample has around 190,000 clones on record, over 75% of them singletons. The biggest ten clones account for 2% to 2.5% of the sample. Source material: PBMCs. The receptor source for this set is a woman aged 45-65 years in good health and CMV-seronegative.

The chain links TRBV4-1 to TRBJ2-5; D is ambiguous. Trimming shortened V by 2 bases and J by 9 bases, and 13 bases separated the two germline ends. Looked up from germline, CDR1 is MGHRA and CDR2 is YSYEKL. CDR3 length: 13 residues. The CDR3 reads CASSQPPLLAQYF. The CDR3 DNA reads TGCGCCAGCAGCCAACCCCCGTTACTGGCCCAGTACTTC.

This sequence joins TRBV5-1 and TRBJ1-6; TRBD1 matches at 7 bases. Losses at the gene ends were 2 bases for V and 6 bases for J; bases not matched to a gene: 8. The CDR3 loop spans 16 amino acids. Germline CDR1 and CDR2: SGHRS and YFSETQ. The CDR3 sequence is CASSFQGGVGNSPLHF. The CDR3 DNA follows: TGCGCCAGCAGCTTCCAAGGGGGCGTAGGTAATTCACCCCTCCACTTT. Variable domain in full (rest from reference TRBV5-1 and TRBJ1-6): KAGVTQTPRYLIKTRGQQVTLSCSPISGHRSVSWYQQTPGQGLQFLFEYFSETQRNKGNFPGRFSGRQFSNSRSEMNVSTLELGDSALYLCASSFQGGVGNSPLHFGNGTRLTVT.

This chain links TRBV19 with TRBJ2-1; the match to TRBD1 covers 9 bases. Germline V lookup: CDR1 LNHDA, CDR2 SQIVND (reference sequence). Trimming cost V 5 bases and J 4 bases; bases outside gene matches: 6. The CDR3 has 15 residues. The CDR3 here is CASSPRQGEYNEQFF. The CDR3 DNA is TGTGCCAGTAGTCCGCGACAGGGGGAATACAATGAGCAGTTCTTC. The full variable domain, rest sourced from reference TRBV19 and TRBJ2-1, is DGGITQSPKYLFRKEGQNVTLSCEQNLNHDAMYWYRQDPGQGLRLIYYSQIVNDFQKGDIAEGYSVSREKKESFPLTVTSAQKNPTAFYLCASSPRQGEYNEQFFGPGTRLTVL.

The J gene is TRBJ1-2, the V gene TRBV7-6; no reliable D call. CDR1 is SGHVS and CDR2 is FNYEAQ in the germline V gene. This CDR3 is 13 amino acids long. With 5 bases removed from V and 2 bases from J, the gap between germline ends came to 9 bases. The DNA for the CDR3 is TGTGCCAGCAGCCCAGTCTTAAACTATGGCTACACCTTC. Translating gives CASSPVLNYGYTF. The entire variable domain, with the rest obtained from reference TRBV7-6 and TRBJ1-2, is as follows: GAGVSQSPRYKVTKRGQDVALRCDPISGHVSLYWYRQALGQGPEFLTYFNYEAQQDKSGLPNDRFSAERPEGSISTLTIQRTEQRDSAMYRCASSPVLNYGYTFGSGTRLTVV.

This CDR3 is CASSPTTGAGNTIYF. CDR3 sequence (DNA): TGTGCCAGCTCACCAACGACAGGGGCTGGAAACACCATATATTTT. The rearrangement joins TRBV18 to TRBJ1-3; TRBD1 matches 8 bases. The ends lost 2 bases at V and 2 bases at J; junction bases unmatched: 2. Germline CDR1 reads KGHSH; CDR2 reads LQKENI. CDR3 length equals 15 residues.

This chain links TRBV5-1 with TRBJ2-5, with 7 bases fitting TRBD1. The DNA end is more similar to TRBJ2-7, so the J call may be wrong. From germline, CDR1 is SGHRS and CDR2 YFSETQ. This CDR3 contains 19 residues. CDR3 in amino acids: CASSPGQEVDMEYYYEQYF. The CDR3 coding sequence is TGCGCCAGCAGCCCCGGACAGGAGGTGGATATGGAGTATTATTACGAGCAGTACTTC.

The rearrangement joins TRBV5-1 to TRBJ2-2; 14 bases are shared with TRBD2. CDR1 and CDR2 (germline): SGHRS, YFSETQ. The CDR3 spans 18 residues. With V trimmed by 4 bases and J by 4 bases, 9 bases remained unmatched. CDR3 protein: CASSTGTSGSRSTGELFF. CDR3 sequence (DNA): TGCGCCAGCAGCACCGGGACTAGCGGGAGTCGAAGCACCGGGGAGCTGTTTTTT.

The rearrangement links TRBV19 to TRBJ1-1; no reliable D call. The CDR3 is 18 residues long. Per the germline V gene, CDR1 is LNHDA and CDR2 is SQIVND (reference sequence). V gave up 5 bases and J gave up 0 bases, with 22 bases separating them. The CDR3 region has the DNA TGTGCCAGTAGTTCCCATGAGAATCCTAACCCCATGAACACTGAAGCTTTCTTT. Protein: CASSSHENPNPMNTEAFF.

This clone appeared a single time. This chain joins TRBV2 and TRBJ1-1; 7 nucleotides line up with TRBD1. The CDR3 sequence is 16 residues long. V lost 7 bases, J lost 1 base, and 12 bases stayed unmatched. Germline lookup yields CDR1 SNHLY and CDR2 FYNNEI. CDR3 in DNA: TGTGCCAGCAAGGGGGCTGGCGGTACGCGGAACACTGAAGCTTTCTTT. It yields the protein CASKGAGGTRNTEAFF.

The genes are TRBV30 and TRBJ2-7; 9 positions agree with TRBD2. J lost 5 bases, V lost 2 bases, and 7 bases had no gene match. CDR3 length: 14 residues. Germline V CDR1 and CDR2: GTSNPN, SVGIG (reference sequence). CDR3 DNA: TGTGCCTGGAGTTCTATAGCGGGAGTCAACGAGCAGTACTTC. It is translated as CAWSSIAGVNEQYF. Complete variable domain (other parts from reference TRBV30 and TRBJ2-7): SQTIHQWPATLVQPVGSPLSLECTVEGTSNPNLYWYRQAAGRGLQLLFYSVGIGQISSEVPQNLSASRPQDRQFILSSKKLLLSDSGFYLCAWSSIAGVNEQYFGPGTRLTVT.

The rearrangement uses TRBV5-4 and TRBJ2-7, with 16 bases that match TRBD2. Germline CDR1 reads SGHNT; CDR2 reads YYREEE (reference sequence). V dropped 0 bases and J dropped 2; count of bases not matched to a gene: 5. The CDR3 length is 18 residues. The chain's CDR3 is CASSLGGTSGRGAYEQYF. CDR3 DNA: TGTGCCAGCAGCTTGGGTGGGACTAGCGGGAGGGGGGCCTACGAGCAGTACTTC.

This chain links TRBV7-9 with TRBJ2-5; tentative D call: TRBD2 (7 bases). The CDR3 covers 15 residues. CDR1 is SEHNR, CDR2 FQNEAQ, per germline (reference sequence). V dropped 5 bases and J dropped 2 bases, with 15 bases sitting between them. The CDR3: CASSPPGDYQETQYF. The CDR3 nucleotides read TGTGCCAGCAGCCCACCAGGGGACTATCAAGAGACCCAGTACTTC.

The V and J genes are TRBV27 and TRBJ1-5; D call uncertain. The germline CDR1 and CDR2 sequences are MNHEY and SMNVEV (reference sequence). V was cut by 2 bases and J by 5 bases, with 10 bases left in between. The CDR3 loop spans 14 amino acids. CDR3 sequence reads: CASSLTAGHQPQHF. In DNA form, the CDR3 reads TGTGCCAGCAGTTTAACGGCAGGTCATCAGCCCCAGCATTTT.

The genes are TRBV28 and TRBJ1-3, with 9 bases identical to TRBD1. J gave up 4 bases and V 4 bases, and 5 bases lay outside the gene matches. The CDR3 runs to 15 residues. Germline values: CDR1 MDHEN, CDR2 SYDVKM. The CDR3 nucleotides read TGTGCCAGCAGTTCCTCCGGGACAGGGGGAAACACCATATATTTT. Translation gives CASSSSGTGGNTIYF. The variable domain in full, completed from reference TRBV28 and TRBJ1-3, reads DVKVTQSSRYLVKRTGEKVFLECVQDMDHENMFWYRQDPGLGLRLIYFSYDVKMKEKGDIPEGYSVSREKKERFSLILESASTNQTSMYLCASSSSGTGGNTIYFGEGSWLTVV.

The chain couples TRBV27 to TRBJ2-4; D remains unclear. CDR3 length: 13 residues. The V gene lost 6 bases and the J gene lost 7 bases, with 13 bases spanning the gap. Germline values: CDR1 MNHEY, CDR2 SMNVEV (reference sequence). The chain's CDR3 is CASSISAANIQYF. CDR3 nucleotide sequence: TGTGCCAGCAGCATATCGGCGGCGAACATTCAGTACTTC.

The genes are TRBV6-5 and TRBJ1-5; D is ambiguous. Germline CDR1 reads MNHEY; CDR2 reads SVGAGI. V was clipped by 5 bases and J by 0 bases, with 8 bases between them. This CDR3 is 14 amino acids long. CDR3 coding DNA: TGTGCCAGCAGTAAAGCGTATAGCAATCAGCCCCAGCATTTT. It is translated as CASSKAYSNQPQHF.

This clone was seen a single time. The J gene is TRBJ1-1, the V gene TRBV6-5; the match to TRBD1 covers 7 bases. V shed 2 bases and J 6 bases; nucleotides not matched to a gene: 3. Germline-derived CDR1 and CDR2 are MNHEY and SVGAGI. This CDR3 comprises 13 residues. The CDR3: CASSYDRASEAFF. CDR3 in DNA: TGTGCCAGCAGTTACGACAGGGCTTCTGAAGCTTTCTTT.

The chain uses TRBV7-6 and TRBJ2-1; 9 bases map to TRBD2. Trimming removed 5 bases from V and 7 bases from J; junction bases left unmatched: 12. Germline CDR1 SGHVS, CDR2 FNYEAQ. This CDR3 is 16 amino acids long. The CDR3 nucleotides read TGTGCCAGCAGCCCGAAAACTAGCGGGTGGGGGAATGAGCAGTTCTTC. Residues: CASSPKTSGWGNEQFF.

CDR3 coding DNA: TGTGCCAGTAGTATTTTCGGCACTGAAGCTTTCTTT. Translated: CASSIFGTEAFF. The genes are TRBV19 and TRBJ1-1, with D hard to call. The CDR3 loop spans 12 amino acids. From germline, CDR1 is LNHDA and CDR2 SQIVND (reference sequence). V was pared by 3 bases and J by 4 bases, with 6 bases between.

The CDR3 nucleotides are TGCGCCAGCAGCCAAGAAGGGACTAACTACGAGCAGTACTTC. Its protein product is CASSQEGTNYEQYF. The rearrangement joins TRBV4-1 to TRBJ2-7, with TRBD2 matching over 7 bases. This CDR3 is built from 14 residues. The J segment lost 3 bases and the V segment lost 0 bases, leaving 2 bases of the junction unmatched. Per the germline V gene, CDR1 is MGHRA and CDR2 is YSYEKL.